This T cell receptor (beta chain) derives from a study of shared clonotypes between healthy human individuals. Profiling relied on immunoSEQ multiplex PCR, and the TCRdb table lists in-frame clones only, not all of them. This table holds about 710,000 clones, about two thirds found once. Germline assignment: CDR1 MNHEY and CDR2 SMNVEV (reference sequence). CDR3 size: 16 residues. Trimming pared 2 bases from V and 7 bases from J, leaving 18 bases between. This clone was seen once. This chain connects TRBV27 to TRBJ2-1; a weak D match, TRBD2 (6 bases). Sequencing was performed on memory CD4+ T cells sorted from blood. Specified subset: CD45RA-negative fraction. The receptor's source is a woman in her twenties or thirties in good health. CDR3: CASSLRRDEKGNEQFF. In DNA form, the CDR3 reads TGTGCCAGCAGTTTACGGCGGGATGAAAAGGGTAATGAGCAGTTCTTC.